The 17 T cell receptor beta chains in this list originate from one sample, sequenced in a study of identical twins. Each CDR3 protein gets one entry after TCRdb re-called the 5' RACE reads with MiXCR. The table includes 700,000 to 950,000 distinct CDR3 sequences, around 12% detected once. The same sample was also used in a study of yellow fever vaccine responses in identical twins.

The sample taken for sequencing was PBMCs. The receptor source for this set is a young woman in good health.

The CDR3 DNA is TGCGCCAGCAGCCAGGCCTTTGGATTTTACAATGAGCAGTTCTTC. Its translation is CASSQAFGFYNEQFF. The V call is TRBV4-1, the J call TRBJ2-1; D ambiguous. V shed 3 bases and J shed 4 bases, with 13 bases lying between them. This CDR3 is 15 amino acids long. Germline V gene lookup returns CDR1 MGHRA and CDR2 YSYEKL.

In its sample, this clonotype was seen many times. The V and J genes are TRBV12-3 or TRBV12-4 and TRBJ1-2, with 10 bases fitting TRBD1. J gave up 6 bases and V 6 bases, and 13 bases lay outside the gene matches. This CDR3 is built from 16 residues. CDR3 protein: CASRIVGTGELNGYTF. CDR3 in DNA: TGTGCCAGCAGGATCGTAGGGACAGGGGAATTAAATGGCTACACCTTC.

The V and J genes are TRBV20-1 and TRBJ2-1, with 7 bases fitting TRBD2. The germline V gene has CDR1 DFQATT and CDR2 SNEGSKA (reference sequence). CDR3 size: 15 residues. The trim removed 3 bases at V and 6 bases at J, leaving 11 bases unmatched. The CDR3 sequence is CSASRLADPSNEQFF. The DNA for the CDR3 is TGCAGTGCTAGTCGGCTAGCGGACCCCAGCAATGAGCAGTTCTTC.

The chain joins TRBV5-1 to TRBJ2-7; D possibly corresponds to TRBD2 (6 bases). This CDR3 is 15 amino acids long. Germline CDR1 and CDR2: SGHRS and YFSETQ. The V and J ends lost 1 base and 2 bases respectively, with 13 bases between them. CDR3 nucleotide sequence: TGCGCCAGCAGCTTGTACGGGACTTCTCCCTACGAGCAGTACTTC. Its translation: CASSLYGTSPYEQYF.

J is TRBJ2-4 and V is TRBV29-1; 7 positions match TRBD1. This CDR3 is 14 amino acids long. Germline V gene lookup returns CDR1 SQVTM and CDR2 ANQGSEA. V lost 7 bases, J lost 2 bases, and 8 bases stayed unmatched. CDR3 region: CSAQGDLPKNIQYF. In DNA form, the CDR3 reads TGCAGCGCCCAGGGGGATTTACCCAAAAACATTCAGTACTTC.

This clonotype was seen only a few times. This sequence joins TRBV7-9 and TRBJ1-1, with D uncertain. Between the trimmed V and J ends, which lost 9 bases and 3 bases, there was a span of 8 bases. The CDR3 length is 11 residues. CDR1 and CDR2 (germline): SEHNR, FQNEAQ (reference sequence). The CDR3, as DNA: TGTGCCAGTCCGCATGACACTGAAGCTTTCTTT. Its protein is CASPHDTEAFF.

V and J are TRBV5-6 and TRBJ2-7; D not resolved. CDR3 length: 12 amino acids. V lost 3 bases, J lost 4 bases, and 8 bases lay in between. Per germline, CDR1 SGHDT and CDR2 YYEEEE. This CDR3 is CASSSPLYEQYF. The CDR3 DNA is TGTGCCAGCAGCTCGCCTCTATACGAGCAGTACTTC.

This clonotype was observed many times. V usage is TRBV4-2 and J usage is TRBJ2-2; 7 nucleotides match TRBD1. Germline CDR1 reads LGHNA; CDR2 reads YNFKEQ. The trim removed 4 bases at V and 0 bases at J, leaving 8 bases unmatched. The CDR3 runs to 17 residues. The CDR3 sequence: CASSPETGRSNTGELFF. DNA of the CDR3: TGTGCCAGCAGCCCCGAGACAGGGAGATCGAACACCGGGGAGCTGTTTTTT.

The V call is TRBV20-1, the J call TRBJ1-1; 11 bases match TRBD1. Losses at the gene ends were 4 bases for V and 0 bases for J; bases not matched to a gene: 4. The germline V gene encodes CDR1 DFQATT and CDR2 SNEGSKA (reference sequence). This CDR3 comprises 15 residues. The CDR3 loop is CSAMDRGRMNTEAFF. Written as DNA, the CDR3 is TGCAGTGCTATGGACAGGGGGCGAATGAACACTGAAGCTTTCTTT.

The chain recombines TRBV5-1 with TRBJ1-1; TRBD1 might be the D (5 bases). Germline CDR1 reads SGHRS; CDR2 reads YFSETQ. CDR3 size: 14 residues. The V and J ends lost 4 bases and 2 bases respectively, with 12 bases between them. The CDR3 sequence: CASSPGRPNTEAFF. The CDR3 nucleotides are TGCGCCAGCAGCCCGGGACGGCCCAACACTGAAGCTTTCTTT.

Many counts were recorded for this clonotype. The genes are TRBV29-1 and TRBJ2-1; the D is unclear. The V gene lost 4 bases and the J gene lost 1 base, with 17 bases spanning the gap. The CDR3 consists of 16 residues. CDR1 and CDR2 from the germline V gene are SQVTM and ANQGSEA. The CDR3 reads CSVGPGRVGSYNEQFF. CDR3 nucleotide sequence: TGCAGCGTTGGTCCAGGAAGGGTAGGATCCTACAATGAGCAGTTCTTC.

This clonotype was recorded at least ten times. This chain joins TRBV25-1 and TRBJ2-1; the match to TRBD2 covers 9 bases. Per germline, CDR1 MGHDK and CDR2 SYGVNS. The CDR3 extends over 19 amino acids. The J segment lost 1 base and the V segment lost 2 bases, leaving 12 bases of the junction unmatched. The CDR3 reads CASSEEYSGSGDSYNEQFF. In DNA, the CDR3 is TGTGCCAGCAGTGAAGAGTATAGCGGGAGCGGCGATTCCTACAATGAGCAGTTCTTC.

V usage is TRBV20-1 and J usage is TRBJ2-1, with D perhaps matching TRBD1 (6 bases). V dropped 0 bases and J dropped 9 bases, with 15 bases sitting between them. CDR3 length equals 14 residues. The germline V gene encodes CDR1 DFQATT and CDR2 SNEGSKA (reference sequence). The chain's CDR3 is CSARDWVGTTEQFF. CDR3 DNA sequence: TGCAGTGCTAGAGATTGGGTAGGGACAACTGAGCAGTTCTTC.

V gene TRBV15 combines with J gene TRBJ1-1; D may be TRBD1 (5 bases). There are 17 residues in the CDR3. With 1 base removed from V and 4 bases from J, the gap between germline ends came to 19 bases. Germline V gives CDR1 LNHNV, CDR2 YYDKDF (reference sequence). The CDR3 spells CATSRAAGGVKGTEAFF. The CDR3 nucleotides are TGTGCCACCAGCAGAGCCGCTGGGGGGGTGAAAGGCACTGAAGCTTTCTTT.

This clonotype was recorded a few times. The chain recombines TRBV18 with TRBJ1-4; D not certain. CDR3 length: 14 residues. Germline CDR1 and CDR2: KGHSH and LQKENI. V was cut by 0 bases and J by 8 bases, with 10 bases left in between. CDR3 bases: TGTGCCAGCTCACCACCGGCCCTTCGAGAAAAACTGTTTTTT. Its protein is CASSPPALREKLFF.

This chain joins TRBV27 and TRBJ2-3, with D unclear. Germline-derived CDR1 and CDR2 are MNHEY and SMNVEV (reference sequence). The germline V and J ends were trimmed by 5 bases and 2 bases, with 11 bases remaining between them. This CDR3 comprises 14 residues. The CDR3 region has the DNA TGTGCCAGCAGTGATTCACGAGACACAGATACGCAGTATTTT. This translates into CASSDSRDTDTQYF.

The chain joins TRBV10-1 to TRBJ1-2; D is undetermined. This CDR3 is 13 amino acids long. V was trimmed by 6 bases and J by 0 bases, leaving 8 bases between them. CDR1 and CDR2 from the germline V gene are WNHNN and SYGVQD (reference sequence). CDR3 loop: CASRPGPNYGYTF. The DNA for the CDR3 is TGCGCCAGCAGGCCAGGACCTAACTATGGCTACACCTTC.